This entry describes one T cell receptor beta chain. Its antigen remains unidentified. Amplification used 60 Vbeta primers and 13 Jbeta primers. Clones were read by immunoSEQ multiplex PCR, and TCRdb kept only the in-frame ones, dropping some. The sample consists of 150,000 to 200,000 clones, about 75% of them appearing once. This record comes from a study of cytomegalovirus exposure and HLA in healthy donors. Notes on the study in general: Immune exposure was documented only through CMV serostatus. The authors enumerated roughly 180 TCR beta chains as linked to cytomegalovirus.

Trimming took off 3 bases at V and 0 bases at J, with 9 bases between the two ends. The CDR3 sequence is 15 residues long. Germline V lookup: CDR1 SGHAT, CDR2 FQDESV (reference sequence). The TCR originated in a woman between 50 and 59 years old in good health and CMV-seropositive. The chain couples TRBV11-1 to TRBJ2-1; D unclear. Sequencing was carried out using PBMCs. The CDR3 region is CASSLVSSSYNEQFF. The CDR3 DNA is TGTGCCAGCAGCTTGGTCTCTAGCTCCTACAATGAGCAGTTCTTC.